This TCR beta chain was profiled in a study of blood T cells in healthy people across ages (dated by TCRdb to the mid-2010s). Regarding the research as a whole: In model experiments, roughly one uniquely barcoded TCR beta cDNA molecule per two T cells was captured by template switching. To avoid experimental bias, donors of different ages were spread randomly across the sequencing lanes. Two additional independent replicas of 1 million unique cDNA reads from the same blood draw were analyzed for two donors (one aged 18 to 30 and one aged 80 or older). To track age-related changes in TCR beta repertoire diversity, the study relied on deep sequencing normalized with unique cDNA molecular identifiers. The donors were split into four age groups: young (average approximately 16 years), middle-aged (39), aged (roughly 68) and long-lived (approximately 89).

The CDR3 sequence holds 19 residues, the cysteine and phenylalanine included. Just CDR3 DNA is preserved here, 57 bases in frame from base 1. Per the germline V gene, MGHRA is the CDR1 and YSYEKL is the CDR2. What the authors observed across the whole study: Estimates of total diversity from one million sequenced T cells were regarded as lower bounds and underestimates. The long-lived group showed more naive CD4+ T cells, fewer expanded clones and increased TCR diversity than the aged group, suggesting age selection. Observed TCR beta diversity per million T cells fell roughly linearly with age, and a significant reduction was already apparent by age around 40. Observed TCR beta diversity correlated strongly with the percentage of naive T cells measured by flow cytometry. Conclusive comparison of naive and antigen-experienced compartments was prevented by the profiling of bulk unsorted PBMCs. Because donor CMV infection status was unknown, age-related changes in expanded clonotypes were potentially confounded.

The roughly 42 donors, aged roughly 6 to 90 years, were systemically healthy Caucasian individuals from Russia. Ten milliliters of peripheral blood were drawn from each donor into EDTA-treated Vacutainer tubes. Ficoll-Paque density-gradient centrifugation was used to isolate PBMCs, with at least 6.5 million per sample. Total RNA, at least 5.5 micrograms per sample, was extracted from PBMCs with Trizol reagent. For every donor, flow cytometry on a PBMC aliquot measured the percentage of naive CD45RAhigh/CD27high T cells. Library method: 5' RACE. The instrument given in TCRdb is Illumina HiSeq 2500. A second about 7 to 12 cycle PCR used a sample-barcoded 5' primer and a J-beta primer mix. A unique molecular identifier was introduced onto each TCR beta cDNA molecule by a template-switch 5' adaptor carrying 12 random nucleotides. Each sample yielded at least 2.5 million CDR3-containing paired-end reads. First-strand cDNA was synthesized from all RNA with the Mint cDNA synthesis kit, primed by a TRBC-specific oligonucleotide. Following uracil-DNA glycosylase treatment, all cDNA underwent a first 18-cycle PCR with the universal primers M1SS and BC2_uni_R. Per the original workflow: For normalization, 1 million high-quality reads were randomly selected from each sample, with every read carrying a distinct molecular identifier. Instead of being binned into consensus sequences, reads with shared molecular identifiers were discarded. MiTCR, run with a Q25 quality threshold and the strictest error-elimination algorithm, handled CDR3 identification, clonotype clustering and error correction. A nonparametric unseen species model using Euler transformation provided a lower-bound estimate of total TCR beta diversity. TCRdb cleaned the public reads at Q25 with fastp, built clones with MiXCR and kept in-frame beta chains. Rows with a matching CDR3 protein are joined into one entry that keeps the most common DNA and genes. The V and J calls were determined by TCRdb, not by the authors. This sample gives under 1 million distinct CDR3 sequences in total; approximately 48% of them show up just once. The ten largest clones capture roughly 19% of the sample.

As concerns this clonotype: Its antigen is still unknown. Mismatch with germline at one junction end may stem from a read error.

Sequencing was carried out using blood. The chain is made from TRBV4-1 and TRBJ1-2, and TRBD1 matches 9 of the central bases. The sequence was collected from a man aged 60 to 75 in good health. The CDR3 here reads CAGSQDAVDRGGPNYGYTF. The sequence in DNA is TGCGCCGGCAGCCAAGATGCGGTCGACAGGGGGGGACCTAACTATGGCTACACCTTC.